The 4 T cell receptor beta chains in this list originate from one sample, sequenced in a study of T cells in localized non-small cell lung cancer. Some clones are missing from TCRdb's copy, which holds only in-frame ones; the method was immunoSEQ multiplex PCR. The profile shows approximately 41,000 clones, almost 90% of them singletons. Sequenced here: peripheral blood, sampled before any cancer treatment. These receptors were collected from a female donor at least 60 years old with stage I squamous cell lung carcinoma.

The chain is built from TRBV7-9 and TRBJ1-1; the match to TRBD1 covers 8 bases. The ends lost 2 bases at V and 4 bases at J; junction bases unmatched: 9. Germline values: CDR1 SEHNR, CDR2 FQNEAQ (reference sequence). The CDR3 extends over 16 amino acids. The chain's CDR3 is CASSLTAGGGGTEAFF. The CDR3 DNA reads TGTGCCAGCAGCTTAACGGCAGGGGGCGGTGGCACTGAAGCTTTCTTT.

CDR3 sequence: CASSQIAGGGYNEQFF. Written as DNA, the CDR3 is TGTGCCAGCAGCCAGATAGCGGGAGGGGGGTACAATGAGCAGTTCTTC. The chain has TRBV7-8 and TRBJ2-1, with 11 bases identical to TRBD2. The CDR3 is made up of 16 amino acids. Trimming took 5 bases from V and 4 from J; bases not matched to a gene: 7. Germline V CDR1 and CDR2: SGHVS, FQNEAQ.

Points on this clone: Relative to the germline gene, one junction end is altered; a read error may explain this. The chain couples TRBV15 to TRBJ2-7, with D possibly matching TRBD1 (5 bases). Germline V gene lookup returns CDR1 LNHNV and CDR2 YYDKDF (reference sequence). The CDR3 is 16 residues long. CDR3 coding DNA: TGTGCCACCAGCAGGAAGGGGTCCTTATACTCCTGCGAGCAGTACTTC. Translating it yields CATSRKGSLYSCEQYF.

This clone was picked up one time. The chain has TRBV7-2 and TRBJ2-5; D is unresolved. Germline V CDR1 and CDR2: SGHTA, FQGNSA. V lost 5 bases to trimming and J lost 3 bases, with 10 bases between them. The length of the CDR3 is 13 residues. For the CDR3, the DNA is TGTGCCAGCAGCAGAGGACGGGAAGAGACCCAGTACTTC. Amino acids: CASSRGREETQYF.